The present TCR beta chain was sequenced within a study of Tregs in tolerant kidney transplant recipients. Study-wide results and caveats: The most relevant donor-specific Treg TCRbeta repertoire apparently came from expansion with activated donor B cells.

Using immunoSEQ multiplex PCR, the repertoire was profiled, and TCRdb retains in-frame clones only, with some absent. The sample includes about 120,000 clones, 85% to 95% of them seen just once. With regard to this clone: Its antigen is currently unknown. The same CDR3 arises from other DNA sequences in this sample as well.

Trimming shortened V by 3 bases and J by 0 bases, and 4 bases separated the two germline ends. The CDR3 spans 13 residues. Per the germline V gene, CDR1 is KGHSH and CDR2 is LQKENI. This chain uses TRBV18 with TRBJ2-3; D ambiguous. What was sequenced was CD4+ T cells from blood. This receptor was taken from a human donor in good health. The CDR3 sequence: CASSPPSTDTQYF. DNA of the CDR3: TGTGCCAGCTCACCCCCTAGCACAGATACGCAGTATTTT. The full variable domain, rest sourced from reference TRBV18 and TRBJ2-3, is NAGVMQNPRHLVRRRGQEARLRCSPMKGHSHVYWYRQLPEEGLKFMVYLQKENIIDESGMPKERFSAEFPKEGPSILRIQQVVRGDSAAYFCASSPPSTDTQYFGPGTRLTVL.